The next 15 T cell receptor beta chains were all read from a single sample in a study of CD4 T cells in relation to SARS-CoV-2 and coronaviruses. Antigen specificity for these receptors is unknown. Before the COVID-19 pandemic, during about 2010-2018, CD4+ T cells were taken from unexposed donors. Isolation of CD4+ T cells took place after less than twelve days in culture. Data came from immunoSEQ multiplex PCR; TCRdb stores just in-frame clones and leaves some out. The sample lists about 18,000 clones, approximately 75% occurring once. The specimen sequenced was CD4+ T cells from PBMCs, cultured in vitro. Every receptor here comes from a human donor in good health.

The chain uses TRBV6-4 and TRBJ1-5; 7 positions match TRBD1. The trim removed 2 bases at V and 0 bases at J, leaving 7 bases unmatched. CDR3 size: 17 residues. CDR1 and CDR2 from the germline V gene are MRHNA and SNTAGT. The CDR3 DNA reads as TGTGCCAGCAGTGACAAGGCAGGGGGATATAGCAATCAGCCCCAGCATTTT. This translates into CASSDKAGGYSNQPQHF.

The J gene is TRBJ2-1, the V gene TRBV30; perhaps TRBD2 as D (6 bases). Germline CDR1 reads GTSNPN; CDR2 reads SVGIG (reference sequence). Trimming stripped 0 bases from V and 8 bases from J, with 17 bases between. This CDR3 is built from 15 residues. The CDR3 region has the DNA TGTGCCTGGAGTGTAGGCCCCCGGTCGGGGGATGAGCAGTTCTTC. It yields the protein CAWSVGPRSGDEQFF.

The J gene is TRBJ2-5, the V gene TRBV19; 15 bases match TRBD2. This CDR3 comprises 18 residues. V shed 5 bases and J 3 bases; nucleotides not matched to a gene: 10. Germline CDR1 LNHDA, CDR2 SQIVND (reference sequence). The CDR3 loop is CASSHQRTSGRAEETQYF. The CDR3 DNA sequence: TGTGCCAGTAGTCACCAGAGGACTAGCGGGAGGGCCGAAGAGACCCAGTACTTC.

This clone was detected only a few times. The sample contains more than one DNA sequence encoding this CDR3. J is TRBJ1-1 and V is TRBV11-2; D ambiguous. CDR3 size: 15 residues. Per the germline V gene, CDR1 is SGHAT and CDR2 is FQNNGV. V lost 2 bases, J lost 1 base, and 11 bases lay in between. The CDR3 DNA reads as TGTGCCAGCAGCTTACAAGGCGCAGGGAACACTGAAGCTTTCTTT. Amino acid sequence: CASSLQGAGNTEAFF. Combining the CDR3 with reference TRBV11-2 and TRBJ1-1 gives the whole variable domain EAGVAQSPRYKIIEKRQSVAFWCNPISGHATLYWYQQILGQGPKLLIQFQNNGVVDDSQLPKDRFSAERLKGVDSTLKIQPAKLEDSAVYLCASSLQGAGNTEAFFGQGTRLTVV.

J is TRBJ2-3 and V is TRBV6-4; D not certain. CDR1 is MRHNA and CDR2 is SNTAGT in the germline V gene. This CDR3 comprises 14 residues. With 5 bases removed from V and 2 bases from J, the gap between germline ends came to 11 bases. The CDR3 region is CASSPQGATDTQYF. The CDR3 DNA is TGTGCCAGCAGTCCCCAAGGCGCCACAGATACGCAGTATTTT.

The chain joins TRBV5-1 to TRBJ2-7, with D uncertain. Germline V gene sequence: CDR1 SGHRS, CDR2 YFSETQ. V dropped 0 bases and J dropped 5 bases, with 12 bases sitting between them. The CDR3 runs 14 residues. The CDR3 protein is CASSLDGFGNEQYF. CDR3 DNA: TGCGCCAGCAGCTTGGATGGGTTTGGGAACGAGCAGTACTTC.

The chain recombines TRBV5-4 with TRBJ2-3, with D maybe TRBD2 (7 bases). Trimming removed 4 bases from V and 5 bases from J, with 20 bases in between. The CDR3 is made up of 16 amino acids. CDR1 and CDR2 (germline): SGHNT, YYREEE (reference sequence). CDR3 bases: TGTGCCAGCAGCAATAGTAGGGGGGGAGGGATAGATACGCAGTATTTT. It is translated as CASSNSRGGGIDTQYF.

The gene calls are TRBV10-2 and TRBJ1-3; D may be TRBD1 (5 bases). Trimming pared 3 bases from V and 0 bases from J, leaving 9 bases between. The CDR3 extends over 15 amino acids. CDR1 is WSHSY and CDR2 is SAAADI in the germline V gene. CDR3 in DNA: TGCGCCAGCAGTGATCGGACAAGCTCTGGAAACACCATATATTTT. Its protein is CASSDRTSSGNTIYF.

This sequence joins TRBV11-3 and TRBJ2-7; maybe TRBD1 (5 bases). V shed 3 bases and J shed 6 bases, with 12 bases lying between them. The CDR3 totals 13 residues. Germline V CDR1 and CDR2: SGHNT, YENEEA. The CDR3 nucleotides read TGTGCCAGCAGCTTGGTCGACCAGGGCGAGCAGTACTTC. Protein: CASSLVDQGEQYF. Full variable domain (missing parts from reference TRBV11-3 and TRBJ2-7): EAGVVQSPRYKIIEKKQPVAFWCNPISGHNTLYWYLQNLGQGPELLIRYENEEAVDDSQLPKDRFSAERLKGVDSTLKIQPAELGDSAVYLCASSLVDQGEQYFGPGTRLTVT.

J is TRBJ1-1 and V is TRBV5-6; D call uncertain. Trimming took off 4 bases at V and 5 bases at J, with 12 bases between the two ends. Germline V lookup: CDR1 SGHDT, CDR2 YYEEEE. The CDR3 has 13 amino acids. This chain's CDR3 is CASSVAGRTEAFF. In DNA, the CDR3 is TGTGCCAGCAGCGTAGCCGGACGTACTGAAGCTTTCTTT.

The sample holds one count of this clone. The chain employs TRBV11-2 and TRBJ2-2, with D possibly matching TRBD1 (5 bases). Germline V gives CDR1 SGHAT, CDR2 FQNNGV. V lost 2 bases and J lost 6, with 10 bases in between. The CDR3 is made up of 14 amino acids. CDR3 nucleotides: TGTGCCAGCAGCTTAAGACAGTTCGCCGGGGAGCTGTTTTTT. Encoded protein: CASSLRQFAGELFF.

The genes are TRBV19 and TRBJ2-2, with TRBD1 identical over 8 bases. Germline CDR1 is LNHDA and CDR2 is SQIVND (reference sequence). After removal of 4 bases from V and 5 bases from J, the junction contained 9 bases not matched to a gene. This CDR3 comprises 16 residues. The CDR3 loop is CASSNPQGVGTGELFF. The CDR3 coding sequence is TGTGCCAGTAGTAACCCACAGGGGGTAGGGACCGGGGAGCTGTTTTTT.

The chain joins TRBV18 to TRBJ1-6, with D unclear. V dropped 3 bases and J dropped 5 bases, with 8 bases sitting between them. CDR1 KGHSH and CDR2 LQKENI come from the germline V gene. This CDR3 has 14 amino acids. The CDR3 reads CASSPLQDNSPLHF. The CDR3 region has the DNA TGTGCCAGCTCACCGTTGCAGGATAATTCACCCCTCCACTTT.

This chain links TRBV5-1 with TRBJ1-1; D is possibly TRBD1 (5 bases). Germline V gene lookup returns CDR1 SGHRS and CDR2 YFSETQ. The CDR3 loop spans 14 amino acids. Between the trimmed V and J ends, which lost 1 base and 1 base, there was a span of 8 bases. This chain's CDR3 is CASSLMTENTEAFF. CDR3 coding DNA: TGCGCCAGCAGCTTGATGACAGAGAACACTGAAGCTTTCTTT.

The chain couples TRBV4-2 to TRBJ1-2; 8 nucleotides agree with TRBD1. Germline-derived CDR1 and CDR2 are LGHNA and YNFKEQ. The CDR3 sequence is 15 residues long. With 2 bases clipped from V and 2 bases from J, the junction kept 4 bases outside the gene matches. The CDR3 loop reads CASSQNRGLNYGYTF. The CDR3 DNA reads as TGTGCCAGCAGCCAAAACAGGGGGTTGAACTATGGCTACACCTTC.